A selection of T cell receptor beta chains follows, all from one sample in a study of human T cells and chemical hapten exposure. Via MiXCR, TCRdb re-called the RACE reads, giving one row per CDR3 protein. This table has 180,000 or so distinct CDR3 sequences, roughly a quarter appearing once. This sample comprised whole blood, obtained in connection with sensitization to the hapten diphenylcyclopropenone (DPC). Every receptor here comes from a woman aged 35 to 49 with alopecia areata. Some clones in this sample may be carry-over from other donors' samples. Each CDR3 is given with its conserved first and last residue. D genes are given only for firm matches. The size field is filled for only some rows; it gives once, few, many or a size class.

clone_size | j_call | v_call | d_call | cdr3_aa | cdr3_nt
few | TRBJ2-5 | TRBV29-1 | NA | CSVVRGSETQYF | TGCAGCGTTGTCCGCGGCTCAGAGACCCAGTACTTC
once | TRBJ1-1 | TRBV28 | NA | CASSLGGGVNTEAFF | TGTGCCAGCAGTTTAGGGGGTGGAGTGAACACTGAAGCTTTCTTT
many | TRBJ1-2 | TRBV20-1 | NA | CSARDPVGYTF | TGCAGTGCTAGAGACCCGGTGGGCTACACCTTC
few | TRBJ2-7 | TRBV28 | TRBD2 | CASSLGYPGGVGGAEEQYF | TGTGCCAGCAGTTTGGGCTACCCCGGGGGTGTGGGAGGGGCGGAGGAGCAGTACTTC
NA | TRBJ1-2 | TRBV6-5 | NA | CASRFTGYRANYGYTF | TGTGCCAGCAGATTCACAGGTTACCGAGCTAACTATGGCTACACCTTC
NA | TRBJ2-2 | TRBV29-1 | NA | CSVAGAPPGELFF | TGCAGCGTTGCAGGGGCGCCACCCGGGGAGCTGTTTTTT
NA | TRBJ2-7 | TRBV5-1 | TRBD1 | CASSLAGQGHVEQYF | TGCGCCAGCAGCTTGGCGGGACAGGGCCACGTGGAGCAGTACTTC
NA | TRBJ2-2 | TRBV2 | NA | CASHEGRNTGELFF | TGTGCCAGCCACGAGGGACGGAACACCGGGGAGCTGTTTTTT
NA | TRBJ1-5 | TRBV7-2 | NA | CASSIGQGGQPQHF | TGTGCCAGCAGCATTGGGCAGGGTGGGCAGCCCCAGCATTTT
NA | TRBJ2-7 | TRBV4-1 | TRBD1 | CASSPGGTGGRYEQYF | TGCGCCAGCAGCCCAGGAGGGACAGGGGGCCGCTACGAGCAGTACTTC
NA | TRBJ1-4 | TRBV30 | TRBD1 | CAWSPQGWTEKLFF | TGTGCCTGGAGTCCACAGGGGTGGACAGAAAAACTGTTTTTT
few | TRBJ2-1 | TRBV20-1 | TRBD2 | CSARVSSGRGGFNEQFF | TGCAGTGCTAGAGTCTCTAGCGGGAGAGGTGGTTTCAATGAGCAGTTCTTC
NA | TRBJ2-6 | TRBV7-9 | NA | CASSLRVSGANVLTF | TGTGCCAGCAGCTTACGGGTTTCTGGGGCCAACGTCCTGACTTTC
few | TRBJ2-5 | TRBV20-1 | NA | CSAHRGQETQYF | TGCAGTGCTCATAGGGGTCAAGAGACCCAGTACTTC
NA | TRBJ2-5 | TRBV4-3 | TRBD2 | CASSHEGRGAGETQYF | TGCGCCAGCAGCCACGAGGGGCGGGGGGCTGGAGAGACCCAGTACTTC
NA | TRBJ2-2 | TRBV9 | NA | CASSSPIGGLAGELFF | TGTGCCAGCAGCAGCCCAATTGGGGGGCTCGCCGGGGAGCTGTTTTTT
NA | TRBJ2-7 | TRBV11-3 | NA | CASSRDLGGEQYF | TGTGCCAGCAGCCGGGACCTCGGAGGCGAGCAGTACTTC
many | TRBJ2-3 | TRBV9 | TRBD2 | CASSFTGTRGDTQYF | TGTGCCAGCAGCTTTACCGGGACTAGAGGAGATACGCAGTATTTT